This T cell receptor beta chain was captured by sequencing in a study of shared clonotypes between healthy human individuals. The DNA input per sorted-subset replicate PCR was 150 to 200 ng, corresponding to tens of thousands of T cell genomes. Profiling relied on immunoSEQ multiplex PCR, and the TCRdb table lists in-frame clones only, not all of them. The sample lists some 600,000 clones, roughly 95% seen once, with 0.095% to 0.13% in the top ten. Positive CCR7 selection of CD45RO-negative cells yielded the naive CD8 cells, and terminally differentiated effector memory CD45RA+ cells were excluded. This CDR3 comprises 12 residues. Per germline, CDR1 MNHEY and CDR2 SMNVEV (reference sequence). V lost 10 bases and J 3 bases, leaving 13 bases between the germline ends.

The rearrangement links TRBV27 to TRBJ2-7; D perhaps matches TRBD1 (5 bases). The receptor comes from a woman in her thirties in good health. The sequencing input was naive CD8+ T cells sorted from blood. CDR3 in amino acids: CATQGLDYEQYF. DNA of the CDR3: TGTGCCACCCAGGGTTTGGACTACGAGCAGTACTTC.